The sequence of this T cell receptor (beta chain) was determined in a study of blood T cell repertoires in COVID-19. Study-level information: Collection of acute and convalescent COVID-19 samples took place in the United States, Italy and Spain. Nucleic acid was either cDNA or gDNA, and it came from T cells, B-cell-depleted T cells, or PBMCs.

The CDR3 runs 18 residues. J was trimmed by 3 bases and V by 1 base; bases with no gene match: 12. The germline gives CDR1 MDHEN, CDR2 SYDVKM. The authors' processing: Counts of nucleated cells, estimated from reference gene primer amplification, were obtained. Assay: immunoSEQ multiplex PCR; the TCRdb copy retains only in-frame clones and omits some. The DNA was the basis for D and trimming; V, J and clone size are from that table. This table has some 400,000 clones, nearly 90% appearing once. The sequencing sample was made of peripheral blood. This receptor was taken from a man younger than 35 with active or convalescent COVID-19. This chain links TRBV28 with TRBJ2-5; 9 nucleotides align to TRBD2. The DNA of the CDR3 is TGTGCCAGCAGTTTATACCCAGGAGCGGGGGGCGGTAAAGAGACCCAGTACTTC. Its protein product is CASSLYPGAGGGKETQYF. Full variable domain (outside the CDR3, taken from reference TRBV28 and TRBJ2-5): DVKVTQSSRYLVKRTGEKVFLECVQDMDHENMFWYRQDPGLGLRLIYFSYDVKMKEKGDIPEGYSVSREKKERFSLILESASTNQTSMYLCASSLYPGAGGGKETQYFGPGTRLLVL.